This TCR beta chain was recorded in a study of human T cells and chemical hapten exposure (dated by TCRdb to about 2021). Regarding the study in general: For sensitization, 2% DPC in acetone was applied to a roughly 2 cm by roughly 2 cm area of upper inner arm skin. Throughout the roughly 24-week study period, patients were also given weekly therapeutic DPC doses on the scalp. Patch tests used Finn chambers with 0.01% DPC on the upper back, scored after 6 days by International Contact Dermatitis Research Group standards. Most of the patients in the cohort were female, and the cohort covered alopecia areata with under or over 50% scalp involvement, alopecia totalis and alopecia universalis. Libraries were pooled for sequencing, and per-sample TCR yields varied mainly because of small differences in library volumes within the pool. This study followed changes in the peripheral blood TCR repertoire in vivo during primary and secondary sensitization of alopecia patients to the hapten diphenylcyclopropenone (DPC). Blood samples were taken from patients before sensitization (week 0) and at 2, 6 and about 24 weeks after DPC sensitization. For TCR sequencing, blood came from 25 to 35 alopecia patients at anywhere from one to four time points (pre-sensitization, 2, 6 and 24 weeks).

What the study reported, not specific to this receptor: A positive correlation was found between the number of PT1 expanded TCRs and patch test score, with significance reached at thresholds 8, 16 and 32 but not 4. All patients had alopecia, a presumed autoimmune disease, so their immune response might differ from that of healthy individuals. DPC sensitization did not change the number of TCRs with a frequency above 1 in 1000, and there was no evidence of changes in global repertoire structure. After repeated subsampling, the strength of the expansion versus patch-test correlation and the threshold at which it became significant changed. Expanded TCRs formed significantly more large CDR3 similarity clusters than pre-sensitization or healthy control sets, consistent with antigen-driven responses.

Library creation used RACE. The sample was run on a NextSeq 500. During library preparation, unique molecular identifiers were attached to individual cDNA molecules so that TCRs could be counted quantitatively and reproducibly. Both TCR alpha and TCR beta chains were sequenced from each blood RNA sample. In the authors' own workflow: The median number of TCRs per sample was 95,638, ranging from about 20,000 to 690,600. V, J and CDR3 annotation of the TCR reads was performed with the Decombinator software suite. For the PS versus PT1 abundance plots, all samples were subsampled to the same number of TCRs (28,000). TCRs were defined as expanded if absent before sensitization and observed at least eight times at the 2-week time point. TCRdb reanalyzed the raw reads on its own, using fastp at Q25 for trimming and MiXCR for clone calling, and kept in-frame beta chains. When rows share a CDR3 protein, they turn into one entry using the most common DNA and genes. TCRdb's processing, not the authors' own work, is the source of the V and J calls. For this sample the table gives about 140,000 distinct CDR3 sequences, of which approximately 10% were detected only once. Of the sample, approximately 1.3% falls within the top ten clones.

This clonotype was observed a few times. Its antigen target is currently unknown. Nothing much larger sits one base from this clone, and base qualities are not available. The germline V gene supplies CDR1 SGHRS and CDR2 YFSETQ. V drops 0 bases and J drops 5 bases, leaving 17 bases in between. The CDR3 runs 16 residues from the cysteine to the phenylalanine. Kept here is only the CDR3 DNA, which spans 48 bases and is read in frame from base 1. The time point label on this specimen signifies: patch test 2, 6 weeks after DPC sensitization. The treatment or condition label on this specimen signifies: therapeutic diphenylcyclopropenone sensitization with weekly scalp DPC. At each patch-test visit, blood was drawn before the patch test was applied. To be eligible, patients had to be aged 18 to 70, diagnosed with alopecia and judged suitable for DPC therapy, while pregnant patients were excluded. Unfractionated whole blood was collected in Tempus Blood RNA tubes, and total RNA was extracted from that blood.

This TCR derives from a woman aged 50 to 60 with alopecia areata. Some clones in this sample may be carry-over from other donors' samples. The input for sequencing was whole blood, taken in connection with sensitization to the hapten diphenylcyclopropenone (DPC). The chain uses TRBV5-1 and TRBJ1-1, with TRBD1 as a weak D call on 5 bases. This receptor carries the CDR3 CASSLDGPGRVTEAFF. The DNA sequence is given as TGCGCCAGCAGCTTGGATGGGCCAGGGAGGGTAACTGAAGCTTTCTTT.